Below, 24 T cell receptor beta chains from the same sample are listed, as sequenced in a study of blood T cell repertoires in COVID-19. The data were produced by immunoSEQ multiplex PCR, yet TCRdb's version contains in-frame clones alone and is incomplete. The sample records approximately 240,000 clones, 70% to 85% being singletons. The sequenced material came from peripheral blood. The receptors shown here come from a woman aged 40 to 50 who had recovered from COVID-19.

J is TRBJ2-5 and V is TRBV7-2; D gene uncertain. Germline values: CDR1 SGHTA, CDR2 FQGNSA. The V end lost 1 base, the J end lost 5 bases, and 14 bases lay between the germline ends. This CDR3 comprises 15 residues. For the CDR3, the DNA is TGTGCCAGCAGCTTAGTAGTCTCGTCATGGGAGACCCAGTACTTC. Translation gives CASSLVVSSWETQYF. The whole variable domain, remainder taken from reference TRBV7-2 and TRBJ2-5, is GAGVSQSPSNKVTEKGKDVELRCDPISGHTALYWYRQSLGQGLEFLIYFQGNSAPDKSGLPSDRFSAERTGGSVSTLTIQRTQQEDSAVYLCASSLVVSSWETQYFGPGTRLLVL.

The rearrangement links TRBV6-5 to TRBJ2-7; weak D call: TRBD1 (6 bases). Trimming removed 6 bases from V and 4 bases from J, with 19 bases in between. The CDR3 has 15 residues. Germline V lookup: CDR1 MNHEY, CDR2 SVGAGI. CDR3 loop: CASRETWDTEYEQYF. CDR3 nucleotides: TGTGCCAGCAGGGAGACCTGGGACACAGAGTACGAGCAGTACTTC.

V is TRBV10-3 and J is TRBJ2-1; 13 positions match TRBD2. Germline CDR1 and CDR2: ENHRY and SYGVKD. The CDR3 is made up of 17 amino acids. The J segment lost 5 bases and the V segment lost 7 bases, leaving 11 bases of the junction unmatched. The CDR3 loop reads CAITPGLAGSPNNEQFF. The DNA of the CDR3 is TGTGCCATCACCCCGGGACTAGCGGGGTCCCCCAACAATGAGCAGTTCTTC.

This sequence joins TRBV7-6 and TRBJ2-7, with D tentatively TRBD1 (6 bases). CDR1 is SGHVS and CDR2 is FNYEAQ in the germline V gene. Trimming left V 5 bases short and J 1 base short, with 15 bases between. The length of the CDR3 is 15 residues. For the CDR3, the DNA is TGTGCCAGCAGCATAGAACAGACAGGATCCTACGAGCAGTACTTC. This codes for CASSIEQTGSYEQYF.

CDR3 residues: CASSQRVDRPYEQYF. The CDR3 coding sequence is TGTGCCAGCAGCCAAAGGGTCGACAGGCCCTACGAGCAGTACTTC. The chain is built from TRBV27 and TRBJ2-7; tentative D call: TRBD1 (6 bases). The CDR3 covers 15 residues. V shed 6 bases and J shed 2 bases, with 17 bases lying between them. The germline gives CDR1 MNHEY, CDR2 SMNVEV (reference sequence).

The chain recombines TRBV18 with TRBJ1-2; tentatively, D is TRBD1 (5 bases). The CDR3 is made up of 13 amino acids. Germline values: CDR1 KGHSH, CDR2 LQKENI. Trimming took off 3 bases at V and 2 bases at J, with 7 bases between the two ends. CDR3 amino acids: CASSPGGNYGYTF. The CDR3 DNA reads TGTGCCAGCTCACCCGGGGGGAACTATGGCTACACCTTC.

The chain joins TRBV28 to TRBJ2-3; D is possibly TRBD1 (6 bases). The V gene lost 11 bases and the J gene lost 3 bases, with 15 bases spanning the gap. CDR1 MDHEN and CDR2 SYDVKM come from the germline V gene. The length of the CDR3 is 13 residues. The CDR3 protein is CAWGQDGTDTQYF. The CDR3 DNA is TGTGCCTGGGGGCAGGACGGGACAGATACGCAGTATTTT.

The gene calls are TRBV4-3 and TRBJ1-4, with 10 bases identical to TRBD1. Germline CDR1 reads LGHNA; CDR2 reads YSLEER. The CDR3 covers 15 residues. J gave up 6 bases and V 6 bases, and 7 bases lay outside the gene matches. The CDR3 region is CASSHGQGGHEKLFF. CDR3 nucleotide sequence: TGCGCCAGCAGTCACGGACAGGGGGGACATGAAAAACTGTTTTTT.

The V and J genes are TRBV20-1 and TRBJ1-5, with a tentative D call TRBD1 (6 bases). Germline loops: CDR1 DFQATT, CDR2 SNEGSKA (reference sequence). The CDR3 is 11 residues long. Trimming stripped 5 bases from V and 6 bases from J, with 8 bases between. Here the CDR3 DNA reads TGCAGTGCTCAAGGGGGTCAGCCCCAGCATTTT. This gives the protein CSAQGGQPQHF.

The sample holds one count of this clone. The V and J genes are TRBV12-2 and TRBJ2-1; TRBD2 is taken as the D call from the table, unchecked against the DNA. TRBV12-2 has pseudogene status. There are 16 residues in the CDR3. CDR3 DNA: TGTGCAAGTCGCCGCCCACTAGAAAGCTCCTACAATGAGCAGTTCTTC. This sequence encodes CASRRPLESSYNEQFF.

This sequence joins TRBV6-5 and TRBJ1-2; a possible D gene is TRBD1 (5 bases). CDR1 and CDR2 (germline): MNHEY, SVGAGI. The V gene lost 8 bases and the J gene lost 3 bases, with 10 bases spanning the gap. This CDR3 is built from 12 residues. The CDR3 DNA reads TGTGCCAGCCGGGGGTTGGACTATGGCTACACCTTC. Translating it yields CASRGLDYGYTF.

In this sample, this clone turned up a few times. This chain links TRBV2 with TRBJ2-1; 10 bases match TRBD2. Unmatched junction bases numbered 8, after V lost 5 bases and J lost 7 bases. The germline gives CDR1 SNHLY, CDR2 FYNNEI. The CDR3 loop spans 15 amino acids. CDR3 sequence: CASSPLAGVHNEQFF. As DNA, the CDR3 is TGTGCCAGCAGTCCCCTAGCGGGGGTACATAATGAGCAGTTCTTC.

On this clone: Distinct nucleotide sequences in the sample also encode this CDR3. The chain links TRBV5-1 to TRBJ1-4; no clear D. The CDR3 sequence is 14 residues long. V gave up 2 bases and J gave up 2 bases, with 7 bases separating them. The germline CDR1 and CDR2 sequences are SGHRS and YFSETQ. Written as DNA, the CDR3 is TGCGCCAGCAGCTTCCGGGGTACTAATGAAAAACTGTTTTTT. Protein: CASSFRGTNEKLFF.

The V call is TRBV9, the J call TRBJ2-6; D gene uncertain. CDR3 size: 15 residues. CDR1 and CDR2 from the germline V gene are SGDLS and YYNGEE. V lost 0 bases and J lost 0, with 4 bases in between. In DNA form, the CDR3 reads TGTGCCAGCAGCGTAGGTTACTCTGGGGCCAACGTCCTGACTTTC. It specifies CASSVGYSGANVLTF.

This chain uses TRBV6-1 with TRBJ2-7, with TRBD1 matching 9 bases. CDR3 size: 16 residues. Germline V gene sequence: CDR1 MNHNS, CDR2 SASEGT. Trimming took 2 bases from V and 4 from J; bases not matched to a gene: 9. The CDR3 DNA reads as TGTGCCAGCAGTGAACCCTCCGGGACAGGGAGTTACGAGCAGTACTTC. It is translated as CASSEPSGTGSYEQYF.

The count of this clone is one. The rearrangement uses TRBV10-3 and TRBJ2-3, with 8 bases matching TRBD1. Germline V gene sequence: CDR1 ENHRY, CDR2 SYGVKD. This CDR3 is 16 amino acids long. The J segment lost 3 bases and the V segment lost 3 bases, leaving 8 bases of the junction unmatched. This CDR3 is CAISEPTGEVTDTQYF. In nucleotides, the CDR3 is TGTGCCATCAGTGAACCGACAGGGGAAGTGACAGATACGCAGTATTTT.

The gene calls are TRBV9 and TRBJ2-2, with a possible D match to TRBD2 (6 bases). There are 16 residues in the CDR3. Germline assignment: CDR1 SGDLS and CDR2 YYNGEE. With 1 base removed from V and 2 bases from J, the gap between germline ends came to 12 bases. The CDR3 protein is CASSVQAGINTGELFF. The CDR3 nucleotides read TGTGCCAGCAGCGTACAGGCGGGGATTAACACCGGGGAGCTGTTTTTT.

Only one count was recorded for this clone. This chain connects TRBV10-3 to TRBJ1-2, with 9 bases lining up with TRBD1. With V trimmed by 2 bases and J by 4 bases, 5 bases remained unmatched. The CDR3 consists of 15 residues. CDR1 ENHRY and CDR2 SYGVKD come from the germline V gene. CDR3 in amino acids: CAISETGQGSYGYTF. In DNA, the CDR3 is TGTGCCATCAGTGAGACCGGACAGGGGTCCTATGGCTACACCTTC.

Notes on this clone: Other DNA sequences in this specimen translate into the identical CDR3. The chain links TRBV5-1 to TRBJ2-3, with 7 bases identical to TRBD1. The germline V gene encodes CDR1 SGHRS and CDR2 YFSETQ. V dropped 2 bases and J dropped 0; count of bases not matched to a gene: 6. This CDR3 is built from 16 residues. CDR3 sequence (DNA): TGCGCCAGCAGCTTAGGGACAGAACCTAGCACAGATACGCAGTATTTT. This translates into CASSLGTEPSTDTQYF.

The genes are TRBV7-2 and TRBJ2-1; TRBD1 matches 7 bases. With V trimmed by 1 base and J by 5 bases, 5 bases remained unmatched. The CDR3 runs 15 residues. Germline CDR1 is SGHTA and CDR2 is FQGNSA. CDR3 in amino acids: CASSLVGTADNEQFF. CDR3 coding DNA: TGTGCCAGCAGCTTAGTGGGGACAGCAGACAATGAGCAGTTCTTC.

The rearrangement joins TRBV19 to TRBJ1-1; D is uncertain. The CDR3 extends over 11 amino acids. The V end was cut by 11 bases, the J end by 8 bases, with 15 bases between. The germline V gene has CDR1 LNHDA and CDR2 SQIVND (reference sequence). CDR3 DNA sequence: TGTGCCGTTGGGCCCTCCTTCGAAGCTTTCTTT. This gives the protein CAVGPSFEAFF.

The chain is built from TRBV9 and TRBJ2-3; 10 nucleotides align to TRBD2. Germline CDR1 is SGDLS and CDR2 is YYNGEE. With 2 bases clipped from V and 2 bases from J, the junction kept 2 bases outside the gene matches. The CDR3 has 15 residues. CDR3 bases: TGTGCCAGCAGCGTTAGCGGGGGGCACACAGATACGCAGTATTTT. It codes for CASSVSGGHTDTQYF.

The chain is built from TRBV19 and TRBJ2-1, with TRBD2 as a possible D gene (6 bases). V dropped 5 bases and J dropped 4 bases, with 12 bases sitting between them. This CDR3 contains 14 residues. Germline V gene data show CDR1 as LNHDA and CDR2 as SQIVND (reference sequence). The CDR3 is CASSVTGGYNEQFF. The DNA of the CDR3 is TGTGCCAGTAGTGTAACTGGGGGGTACAATGAGCAGTTCTTC.

The chain combines TRBV28 with TRBJ2-3; D ambiguous. Trimming pared 7 bases from V and 2 bases from J, leaving 7 bases between. Per the germline V gene, CDR1 is MDHEN and CDR2 is SYDVKM. The CDR3 sequence is 12 residues long. This CDR3 is CASTSVTDTQYF. The CDR3 bases are TGTGCCAGCACTTCGGTCACAGATACGCAGTATTTT.